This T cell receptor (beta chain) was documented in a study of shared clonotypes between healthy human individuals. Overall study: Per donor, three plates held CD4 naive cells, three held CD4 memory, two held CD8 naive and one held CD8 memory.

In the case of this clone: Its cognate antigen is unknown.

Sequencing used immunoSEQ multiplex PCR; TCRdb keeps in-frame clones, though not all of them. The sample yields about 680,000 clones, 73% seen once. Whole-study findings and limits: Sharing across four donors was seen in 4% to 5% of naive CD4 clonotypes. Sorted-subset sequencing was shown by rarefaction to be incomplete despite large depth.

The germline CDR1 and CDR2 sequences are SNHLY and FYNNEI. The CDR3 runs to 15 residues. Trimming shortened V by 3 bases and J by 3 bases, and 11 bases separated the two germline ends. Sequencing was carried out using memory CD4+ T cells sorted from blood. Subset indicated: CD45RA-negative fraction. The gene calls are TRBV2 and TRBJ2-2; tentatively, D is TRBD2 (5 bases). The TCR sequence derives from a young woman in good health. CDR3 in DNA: TGTGCCAGCAGTGAGGGAGTTACGGACACCGGGGAGCTGTTTTTT. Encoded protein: CASSEGVTDTGELFF.